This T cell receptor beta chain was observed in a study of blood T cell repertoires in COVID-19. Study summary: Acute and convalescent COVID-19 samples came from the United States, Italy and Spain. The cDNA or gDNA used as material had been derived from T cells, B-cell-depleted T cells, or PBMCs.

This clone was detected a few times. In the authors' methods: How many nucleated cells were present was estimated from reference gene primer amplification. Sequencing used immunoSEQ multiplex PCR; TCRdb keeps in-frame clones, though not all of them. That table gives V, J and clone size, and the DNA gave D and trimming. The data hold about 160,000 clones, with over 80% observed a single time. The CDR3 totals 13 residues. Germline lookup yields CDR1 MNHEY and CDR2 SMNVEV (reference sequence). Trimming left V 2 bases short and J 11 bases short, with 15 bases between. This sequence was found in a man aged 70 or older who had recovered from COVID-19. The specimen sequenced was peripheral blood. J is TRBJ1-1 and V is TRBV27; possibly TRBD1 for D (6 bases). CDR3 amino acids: CASSLDGGAGAFF. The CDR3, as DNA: TGTGCCAGCAGTTTAGATGGGGGCGCGGGTGCTTTCTTT.